This T cell receptor (beta chain) derives from a study of OX40 agonist ivuxolimab in advanced cancers. Describing the broader study: Ivuxolimab was an agonistic, fully human IgG2 monoclonal antibody directed against OX40 (CD134), a costimulatory receptor. The paper describes the monotherapy dose-escalation part (N of about 52 patients) of the phase I trial of ivuxolimab. The dose-escalation cohort was roughly 87% male with a mean age of approximately 59 years, ranging from about 23 to 85. Intravenous ivuxolimab was administered to patients every 2 weeks at six dose levels: 0.01, 0.1, 0.3, 1.5, 3 and 10 mg/kg. Peripheral TCRbeta sequencing aimed to test whether ivuxolimab altered TCR sequence diversity and caused clonal T-cell expansion. Among the approximately 54 dose-escalation patients, about 19 had hepatocellular carcinoma, approximately 15 melanoma, 9 renal cell carcinoma and 9 head and neck cancer. Prior anti-PD-1, anti-PD-L1 or anti-CTLA-4 therapy was permitted, and checkpoint inhibitors had been received by 30% to 40% of dose-escalation patients. Partial responses occurred in three dose-escalation patients, of whom one had hepatocellular carcinoma and two had cutaneous melanoma.

Patients with autoimmune disease history or receiving systemic immunosuppression were excluded from the trial. In every dose cohort, peripheral blood was drawn for TCR sequencing at baseline, cycle 4 day 1, and cycle 7 day 1. Samples were obtained from an open-label, multicenter, first-in-human phase I dose-escalation trial of ivuxolimab. Adults with locally advanced or metastatic melanoma, renal cell, hepatocellular, or head and neck squamous cell carcinoma were enrolled in the trial. Before TCR sequencing, CD4+ T cells and CD8+ T cells from peripheral blood were sorted into separate populations. Genomic DNA was extracted from sorted cells for sequencing of the TCRbeta CDR3 region. TCRbeta CDR3 regions were sequenced using the immunoSEQ Assay. The clones in this table, taken by TCRdb from immuneACCESS, are in-frame only. Not every clone is retained; where verified, under half of the shortfall comes from an unresolved V gene, and the cause of the rest is unknown. The sample includes more than 45,000 clones, with over 70% observed a single time. The top ten hold about 3.5% of the sample.

The germline ends are 12 bases apart after V is trimmed by 3 bases and J by 6 bases. In the germline V gene (reference sequence), CDR1 corresponds to LNHDA and CDR2 to SQIVND. The CDR3, from cysteine to phenylalanine, totals 13 residues. Of the read, only the CDR3 DNA is kept; its 39 bases are in frame from base 1. Overall results and qualifications from the work: Antigen specificity was not determined for the clonally expanded peripheral T cells. Low levels of normalized T-cell clonal expansion were also seen in some patients who did not respond. At doses of 0.1 to 3.0 mg/kg, clonal expansion of both CD4+ and CD8+ blood T cells was observed from baseline to week 6. In the 0.1-3.0 mg/kg groups, partial responders were among the patients with the lowest normalized peripheral clonal expansion, particularly in CD8+ T cells. On average, CD8+ T cells showed more expanded clones than CD4+ T cells after ivuxolimab.

Regarding this clone: Its target antigen remains unknown. Base qualities are not provided; no much larger clone lies one nucleotide away.

This clonotype was obtained from an adult with an advanced solid tumor such as melanoma, head and neck, liver or kidney cancer. The chain is made from TRBV19 and TRBJ2-7; no D gene can be assigned with confidence. The input for sequencing was CD4+ or CD8+ T cells sorted from blood, taken in a trial of the OX40 agonist ivuxolimab. The DNA sequence reads TGTGCCAGTAGTATCCGAAATTCTGGCGAGCAGTACTTC. This translates into CASSIRNSGEQYF.